This section outlines one T cell receptor (beta chain) sequence together with its context. These data come from a study of T cell changes during pregnancy in multiple sclerosis. Method: immunoSEQ multiplex PCR; TCRdb's copy keeps in-frame clones and lacks some. The profile covers tens of thousands of clones, with around 94% appearing a single time and 0.65% to 0.7% taken by the ten largest. This receptor was identified in a female donor with multiple sclerosis, enrolled in a pregnancy study. Sequencing was performed on CD4+ T cells from peripheral blood mononuclear cells, taken in the third trimester of pregnancy.

DNA of the CDR3: TGTGCCAGCAGCCCGCGGGGCAGATCGTACGAGCAGTACTTC. It translates to CASSPRGRSYEQYF. The V gene is TRBV27, the J gene TRBJ2-7; a weak D match, TRBD2 (6 bases). CDR3 size: 14 residues. Trimming shortened V by 6 bases and J by 4 bases, and 16 bases separated the two germline ends. Germline V gives CDR1 MNHEY, CDR2 SMNVEV (reference sequence).